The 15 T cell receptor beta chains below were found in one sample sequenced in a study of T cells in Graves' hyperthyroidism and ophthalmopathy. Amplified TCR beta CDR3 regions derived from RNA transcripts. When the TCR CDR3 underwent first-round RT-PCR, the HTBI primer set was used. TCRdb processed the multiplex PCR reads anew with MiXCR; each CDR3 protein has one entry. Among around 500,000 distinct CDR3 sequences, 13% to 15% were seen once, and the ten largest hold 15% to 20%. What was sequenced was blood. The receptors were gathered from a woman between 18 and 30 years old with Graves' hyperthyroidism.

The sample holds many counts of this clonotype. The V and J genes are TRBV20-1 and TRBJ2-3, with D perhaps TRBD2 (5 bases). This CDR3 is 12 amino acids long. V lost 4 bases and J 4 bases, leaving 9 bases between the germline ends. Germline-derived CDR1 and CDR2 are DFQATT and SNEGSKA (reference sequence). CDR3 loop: CSANRESDTQYF. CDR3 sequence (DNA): TGCAGTGCTAACCGGGAATCAGATACGCAGTATTTT.

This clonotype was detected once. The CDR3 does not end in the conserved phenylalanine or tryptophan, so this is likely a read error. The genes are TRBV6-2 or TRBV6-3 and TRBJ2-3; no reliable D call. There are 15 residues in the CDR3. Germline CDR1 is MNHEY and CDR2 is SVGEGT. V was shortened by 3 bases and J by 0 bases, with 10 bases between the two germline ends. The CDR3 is CASSYSGASTDTQYS. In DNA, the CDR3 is TGTGCCAGCAGTTATTCTGGAGCTAGCACAGATACGCAGTATTCT.

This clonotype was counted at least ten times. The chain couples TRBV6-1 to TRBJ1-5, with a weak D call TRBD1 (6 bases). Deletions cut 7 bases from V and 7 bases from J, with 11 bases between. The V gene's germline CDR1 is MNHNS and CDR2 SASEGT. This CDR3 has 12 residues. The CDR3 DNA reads TGTGCCAGCAACAGGGTTGGGCAGCCCCAGCATTTT. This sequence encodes CASNRVGQPQHF.

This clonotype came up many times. In DNA form, the CDR3 reads TGCGCCAGCAGCTTGGGAGGCCAGAACACTGAAGCTTTCTTT. Translation: CASSLGGQNTEAFF. The chain uses TRBV5-1 and TRBJ1-1; D call uncertain. The V gene's germline CDR1 is SGHRS and CDR2 YFSETQ. This CDR3 contains 14 residues. Between the trimmed V and J ends, which lost 0 bases and 1 base, there was a span of 7 bases.

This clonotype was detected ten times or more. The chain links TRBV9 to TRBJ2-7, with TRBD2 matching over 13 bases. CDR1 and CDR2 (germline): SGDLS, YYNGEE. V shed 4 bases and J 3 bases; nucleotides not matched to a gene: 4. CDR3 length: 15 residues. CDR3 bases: TGTGCCAGCAGCCCCAGGACTAGCGGGAGCTACGAGCAGTACGTC. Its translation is CASSPRTSGSYEQYV.

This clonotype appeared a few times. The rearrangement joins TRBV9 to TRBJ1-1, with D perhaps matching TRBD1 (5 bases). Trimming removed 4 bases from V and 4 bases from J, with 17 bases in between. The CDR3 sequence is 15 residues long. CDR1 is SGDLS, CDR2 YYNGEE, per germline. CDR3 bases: TGTGCCAGCAGCCCGCAATGGGGGGGATTCACTGAAGCTTTCTTT. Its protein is CASSPQWGGFTEAFF.

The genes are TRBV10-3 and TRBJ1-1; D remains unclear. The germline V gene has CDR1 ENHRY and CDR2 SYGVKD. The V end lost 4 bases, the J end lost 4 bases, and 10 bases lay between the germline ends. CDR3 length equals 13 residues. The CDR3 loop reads CAISGPSRTEAFF. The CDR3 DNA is TGTGCCATCAGTGGCCCTTCGCGCACTGAAGCTTTCTTT.

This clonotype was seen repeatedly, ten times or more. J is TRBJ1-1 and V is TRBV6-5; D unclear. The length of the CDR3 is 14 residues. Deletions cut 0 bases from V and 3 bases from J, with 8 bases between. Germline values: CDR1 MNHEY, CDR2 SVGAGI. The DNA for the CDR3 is TGTGCCAGCAGTTACTCGAGGGCAGACACTGAAGCTTTCTTT. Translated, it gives CASSYSRADTEAFF.

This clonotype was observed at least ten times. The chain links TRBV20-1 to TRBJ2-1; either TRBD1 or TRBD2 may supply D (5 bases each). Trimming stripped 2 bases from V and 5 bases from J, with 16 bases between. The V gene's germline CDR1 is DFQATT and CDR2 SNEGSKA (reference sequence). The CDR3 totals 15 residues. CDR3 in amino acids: CSARSWSRGHNEQFF. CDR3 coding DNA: TGCAGTGCTAGATCATGGTCCCGGGGCCACAATGAGCAGTTCTTC.

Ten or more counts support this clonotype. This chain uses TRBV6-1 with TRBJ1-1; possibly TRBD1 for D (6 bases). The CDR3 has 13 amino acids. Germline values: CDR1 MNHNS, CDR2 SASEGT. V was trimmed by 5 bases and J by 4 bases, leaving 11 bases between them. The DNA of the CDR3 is TGTGCCAGCAGTTCCCGGGACATCACTGAAGCTTTCTTT. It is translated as CASSSRDITEAFF.

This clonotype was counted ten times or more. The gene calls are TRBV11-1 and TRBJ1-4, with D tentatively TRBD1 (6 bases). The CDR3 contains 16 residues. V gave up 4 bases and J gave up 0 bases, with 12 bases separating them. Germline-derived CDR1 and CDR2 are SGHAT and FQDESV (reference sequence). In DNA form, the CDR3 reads TGTGCCAGCAGCTACGGACAGACGACAACTAATGAAAAACTGTTTTTT. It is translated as CASSYGQTTTNEKLFF.

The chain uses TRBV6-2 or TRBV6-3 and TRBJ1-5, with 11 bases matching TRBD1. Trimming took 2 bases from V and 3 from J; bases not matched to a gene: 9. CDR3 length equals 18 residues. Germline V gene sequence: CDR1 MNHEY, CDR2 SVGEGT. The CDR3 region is CASSYVRTGGTHNQPQHF. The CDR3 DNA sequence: TGTGCCAGCAGTTACGTCCGGACAGGGGGCACGCACAATCAGCCCCAGCATTTT.

The CDR3 DNA follows: TGTGCCAGCAGATCGGGACTCCGGGAGTTCTTC. Encoded protein: CASRSGLREFF. The rearrangement uses TRBV12-3 or TRBV12-4 and TRBJ2-1; D might be TRBD2 (6 bases). The V end lost 6 bases, the J end lost 14 bases, and 14 bases lay between the germline ends. The CDR3 sequence is 11 residues long.

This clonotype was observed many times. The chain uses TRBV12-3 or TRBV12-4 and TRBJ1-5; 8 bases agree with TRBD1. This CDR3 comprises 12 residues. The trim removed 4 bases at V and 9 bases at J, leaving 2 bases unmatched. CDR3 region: CASSYRGRPQHF. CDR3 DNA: TGTGCCAGCAGTTACAGGGGGAGGCCCCAGCATTTT.

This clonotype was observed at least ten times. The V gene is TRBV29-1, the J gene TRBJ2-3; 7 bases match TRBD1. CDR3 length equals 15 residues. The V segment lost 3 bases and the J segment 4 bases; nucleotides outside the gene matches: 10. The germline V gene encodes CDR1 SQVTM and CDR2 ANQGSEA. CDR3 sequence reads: CSVDPAPDRADTQYF. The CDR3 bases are TGCAGCGTTGACCCAGCCCCCGACAGGGCAGATACGCAGTATTTT.